This TCR beta chain was profiled in a study of monozygotic twins with inflammatory bowel disease. Findings and caveats of the study: Healthy co-twins had higher TCRbeta inverse Simpson diversity than their IBD twins. Other individuals had fewer clonotypes in common with IBD patients than with healthy twins, especially with disease activity.

With respect to this clonotype: The antigen is undetermined.

A template switching step added UMIs, each with a 6-nucleotide sample barcode. TCRdb re-called the 5' RACE reads; one entry per CDR3 protein, DNA not given. This table lists 210,000 or so distinct CDR3 sequences. Germline V lookup: CDR1 MNHEY, CDR2 SVGEGT. The CDR3 is made up of 13 amino acids. This sequence was found in a human donor with ulcerative colitis or Crohn's disease, or a healthy co-twin of an affected twin (not recorded which). V usage is TRBV6-2 or TRBV6-3 and J usage is TRBJ1-5; the D call of TRBD1 rests on TCRdb alone, since no DNA is present to check it. The specimen was blood. The CDR3 region is CASSYRAGQPQHF.